Sequencing of this T cell receptor (beta chain) was carried out in a study of T cell clonality in common variable immunodeficiency. Findings and limits, study-wide: TCRbeta clonality was increased in CVID versus healthy controls. In common variable immunodeficiency, TCR beta chains reportedly carried fewer deletions and N-nucleotide insertions.

This CDR3 comprises 16 residues. Losses at the gene ends were 4 bases for V and 2 bases for J; bases not matched to a gene: 7. CDR1 and CDR2 from the germline V gene are MDHEN and SYDVKM. The assay was immunoSEQ multiplex PCR, and TCRdb's table has in-frame clones only and misses some. The sample shows approximately 30,000 clones, none of them appearing just once. This clone was recorded many times. As yet, its antigen is unknown. The read falls 3 residues short of the CDR3 end, and the missing part is taken from the germline J gene. This sequence joins TRBV28 and TRBJ2-3; TRBD2 aligns across 9 bases. This TCR came from a human donor with common variable immunodeficiency. Sample: peripheral blood mononuclear cells. This chain's CDR3 is CASSSRLADSTDTQYF. CDR3 DNA (partial): TGTGCCAGCAGTTCCCGACTAGCGGATTCCACAGATACG.